These 3 T cell receptor beta chains came from one sample sequenced in a study of cytomegalovirus exposure and HLA in healthy donors. PCR primers comprised 60 Vbeta and 13 Jbeta primers. TCRdb's table, derived via immunoSEQ multiplex PCR, lists solely in-frame clones and lacks some. The data contain some 130,000 clones, more than 9.5% of them seen just once; the ten biggest clones take up under 2%. Material for sequencing was PBMCs. The receptor set was obtained from a man aged 50-59 years in good health and CMV-seronegative.

This clone was seen a few times. The rearrangement joins TRBV6-6 to TRBJ1-2, with D perhaps TRBD1 (6 bases). CDR1 and CDR2 (germline): MNHNY, SVGAGI (reference sequence). V lost 10 bases and J lost 3, with 18 bases in between. The CDR3 is made up of 14 amino acids. CDR3 sequence reads: CATLMGHGDYGYTF. The CDR3 DNA is TGTGCCACGCTCATGGGACACGGAGACTATGGCTACACCTTC.

The chain employs TRBV30 and TRBJ2-3; TRBD2 matches at 14 bases. Losses at the gene ends were 1 base for V and 4 bases for J; bases not matched to a gene: 7. Germline CDR1 GTSNPN, CDR2 SVGIG (reference sequence). The CDR3 has 17 amino acids. The CDR3 reads CAWSAGLAGGGADTQYF. The CDR3 DNA follows: TGTGCCTGGAGTGCTGGACTAGCGGGGGGCGGGGCAGATACGCAGTATTTT.

V gene TRBV19 combines with J gene TRBJ2-1; D is ambiguous. This CDR3 comprises 14 residues. Germline V gives CDR1 LNHDA, CDR2 SQIVND (reference sequence). Trimming took 0 bases from V and 6 from J, leaving 9 bases between them. As DNA, the CDR3 is TGTGCCAGTAGTATAGATCTTTTGGCCAATGAGCAGTTCTTC. Amino acids: CASSIDLLANEQFF. Variable domain in full (rest from reference TRBV19 and TRBJ2-1): DGGITQSPKYLFRKEGQNVTLSCEQNLNHDAMYWYRQDPGQGLRLIYYSQIVNDFQKGDIAEGYSVSREKKESFPLTVTSAQKNPTAFYLCASSIDLLANEQFFGPGTRLTVL.